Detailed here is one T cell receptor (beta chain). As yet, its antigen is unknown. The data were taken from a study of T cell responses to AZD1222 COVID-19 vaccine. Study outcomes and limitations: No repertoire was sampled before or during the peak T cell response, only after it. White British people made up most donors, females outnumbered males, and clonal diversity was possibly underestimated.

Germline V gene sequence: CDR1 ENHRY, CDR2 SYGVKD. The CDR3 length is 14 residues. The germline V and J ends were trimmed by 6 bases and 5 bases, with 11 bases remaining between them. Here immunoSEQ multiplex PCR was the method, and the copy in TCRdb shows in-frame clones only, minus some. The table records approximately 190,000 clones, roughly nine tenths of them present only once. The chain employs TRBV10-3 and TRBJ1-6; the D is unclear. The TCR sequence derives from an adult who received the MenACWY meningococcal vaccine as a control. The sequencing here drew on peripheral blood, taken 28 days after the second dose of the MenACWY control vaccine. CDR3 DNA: TGTGCCATCAGGACTGACATTGATAATTCACCCCTCCACTTT. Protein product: CAIRTDIDNSPLHF.